The sequence of this TCR beta chain was determined in a study of relationships among human T cell subsets. Study-wide points: Over 60% of CD8+ cytotoxic sequences were in clones over 100 reads; regulatory and Th2 had few.

The CDR3 sequence is 13 residues long. Germline V gene sequence: CDR1 SNHLY, CDR2 FYNNEI. V lost 6 bases, J lost 6 bases, and 14 bases lay in between. Semiquantitative ARM-PCR amplified T cell receptor alpha and beta CDR3 regions from mRNA. In ARM-PCR, communal superprimers followed tagged nested gene-specific primers for exponential amplification. TCRdb used MiXCR to reprocess the multiplex PCR reads, holding one entry per CDR3 protein. This sample yields under 3,500 distinct CDR3 sequences, of which around 80% are seen a single time; around 17% belongs to the top ten. Points on this clonotype: Its antigen is unidentified.

The sample comprised total T cells sorted from blood. The J gene is TRBJ2-5, the V gene TRBV2; a weak D match, TRBD2 (6 bases). The receptor was isolated from a man aged 35 to 55 in good health. In nucleotides, the CDR3 is TGTGCCAGCAGCGATGATCGCGGGAAGACCCAGTACTTC. It encodes CASSDDRGKTQYF.